The sequence of this T cell receptor (beta chain) was determined in a study of neoadjuvant nivolumab and ipilimumab in lung cancer. Sequencing was performed with immunoSEQ multiplex PCR; in TCRdb, only in-frame clones are kept and a portion is missing. The data show about 38,000 clones, roughly 89% seen once. The sequence derives from an adult with non-small cell lung cancer. Sample: peripheral blood, taken before neoadjuvant nivolumab, alone or with ipilimumab.

CDR3 protein: CASRSGQDNQPQHF. CDR3 sequence (DNA): TGTGCCAGCAGGAGTGGACAAGATAATCAGCCCCAGCATTTT. This chain links TRBV28 with TRBJ1-5; the D gene is possibly TRBD1 (5 bases). There are 14 residues in the CDR3. V lost 6 bases and J 4 bases, leaving 13 bases between the germline ends. Germline V gene sequence: CDR1 MDHEN, CDR2 SYDVKM.